The 32 T cell receptor beta chains below were found in one sample sequenced in a study of blood T cell repertoires in COVID-19. Using immunoSEQ multiplex PCR, the repertoire was profiled, and TCRdb retains in-frame clones only, with some absent. The sample carries roughly 160,000 clones, 87% recorded once. What was sequenced was peripheral blood. The receptor source for this set is a woman in her seventies with COVID-19, enrolled during active disease.

The CDR3 is CATSRDGNQPQHF. The CDR3 DNA is TGTGCCACCAGCAGAGACGGGAATCAGCCCCAGCATTTT. This chain joins TRBV15 and TRBJ1-5; D unclear. CDR1 and CDR2 from the germline V gene are LNHNV and YYDKDF (reference sequence). This CDR3 is 13 amino acids long. Trimming took 0 bases from V and 4 from J, leaving 4 bases between them.

The J gene is TRBJ1-6, the V gene TRBV27; TRBD1 agrees at 10 bases. The CDR3 runs 15 residues. Trimming removed 2 bases from V and 11 bases from J; junction bases left unmatched: 6. Germline V lookup: CDR1 MNHEY, CDR2 SMNVEV (reference sequence). For the CDR3, the DNA is TGTGCCAGCAGTTTAGCGACAGGGGGCAGGGCACCCCTCCACTTT. Translation gives CASSLATGGRAPLHF.

V and J are TRBV10-3 and TRBJ2-5; a possible D gene is TRBD2 (5 bases). Looked up from germline, CDR1 is ENHRY and CDR2 is SYGVKD. The V and J ends lost 3 bases and 3 bases respectively, with 11 bases between them. The CDR3 length is 14 residues. This CDR3 is CAISERGREETQYF. The CDR3 nucleotides are TGTGCCATCAGTGAAAGAGGGAGAGAAGAGACCCAGTACTTC.

The chain is built from TRBV6-1 and TRBJ1-1; TRBD1 matches 7 bases. CDR3 length equals 16 residues. J was trimmed by 1 base and V by 2 bases; bases with no gene match: 7. Germline V gene lookup returns CDR1 MNHNS and CDR2 SASEGT. The CDR3 spells CASSELGGLGNTEAFF. CDR3 nucleotide sequence: TGTGCCAGCAGTGAACTAGGGGGCTTGGGGAACACTGAAGCTTTCTTT.

The V gene is TRBV28, the J gene TRBJ2-1; TRBD1 might be the D (5 bases). CDR1 is MDHEN, CDR2 SYDVKM, per germline. The CDR3 contains 14 residues. Between the trimmed V and J ends, which lost 4 bases and 0 bases, there was a span of 7 bases. The CDR3 nucleotides read TGTGCCAGCAGTTCGACAGTCTCCTACAATGAGCAGTTCTTC. This translates into CASSSTVSYNEQFF.

V and J are TRBV2 and TRBJ1-4, with 7 bases identical to TRBD1. V shed 3 bases and J 2 bases; nucleotides not matched to a gene: 0. The CDR3 covers 14 residues. Germline CDR1 SNHLY, CDR2 FYNNEI. The CDR3 reads CASSDRGTNEKLFF. DNA of the CDR3: TGTGCCAGCAGTGACAGGGGGACTAATGAAAAACTGTTTTTT.

The chain combines TRBV5-5 with TRBJ2-7, with D hard to call. CDR3 length: 14 residues. CDR1 and CDR2 from the germline V gene are SGHKS and YYEKEE (reference sequence). Trimming left V 0 bases short and J 0 bases short, with 7 bases between. The CDR3 region is CASSLGFSSYEQYF. DNA of the CDR3: TGTGCCAGCAGCTTGGGGTTTAGCTCCTACGAGCAGTACTTC.

The chain combines TRBV6-1 with TRBJ1-5; no clear D. The length of the CDR3 is 13 residues. V was cut by 1 base and J by 15 bases, with 16 bases left in between. Germline-derived CDR1 and CDR2 are MNHNS and SASEGT. The CDR3 here is CASSEESGSPRHF. The DNA for the CDR3 is TGTGCCAGCAGTGAAGAAAGCGGTAGCCCCAGGCATTTT.

The chain carries TRBV12-5 and TRBJ1-1; weak D call: TRBD1 (5 bases). In germline, CDR1 is LGHNT, CDR2 FRNRAP. The CDR3 contains 15 residues. Trimming shortened V by 3 bases and J by 0 bases, and 11 bases separated the two germline ends. CDR3 in DNA: TGTGCTAGTGGTTTCCAGGGCCAAATGAACACTGAAGCTTTCTTT. Its translation: CASGFQGQMNTEAFF.

This chain uses TRBV5-1 with TRBJ2-2; D gene ambiguous. V lost 0 bases, J lost 3 bases, and 9 bases lay in between. Germline values: CDR1 SGHRS, CDR2 YFSETQ. The CDR3 has 15 amino acids. The CDR3 DNA reads as TGCGCCAGCAGCTTGGGACTTACGGACACCGGGGAGCTGTTTTTT. It yields the protein CASSLGLTDTGELFF.

This rearrangement joins TRBV7-8 to TRBJ1-1, with 9 bases aligning to TRBD1. This CDR3 is built from 14 residues. V trimming: 1 base; J trimming: 3 bases; junction bases outside the gene matches: 0. The V gene's germline CDR1 is SGHVS and CDR2 FQNEAQ. The CDR3 coding sequence is TGTGCCAGCAGCTTAGGGGACAGGGACACTGAAGCTTTCTTT. Residues: CASSLGDRDTEAFF. The whole variable domain, remainder taken from reference TRBV7-8 and TRBJ1-1, is GAGVSQSPRYKVAKRGQDVALRCDPISGHVSLFWYQQALGQGPEFLTYFQNEAQLDKSGLPSDRFFAERPEGSVSTLKIQRTQQEDSAVYLCASSLGDRDTEAFFGQGTRLTVV.

The V gene is TRBV7-6, the J gene TRBJ2-3; 9 bases fit TRBD2. The CDR3 spans 17 residues. Germline CDR1 SGHVS, CDR2 FNYEAQ. Trimming took 4 bases from V and 2 from J; bases not matched to a gene: 10. The CDR3 DNA reads TGTGCCAGCAGCTCCCAGAGCGGGGGGAGGCTCACAGATACGCAGTATTTT. It yields the protein CASSSQSGGRLTDTQYF.

This chain uses TRBV15 with TRBJ1-5, with 7 bases aligning to TRBD1. The germline gives CDR1 LNHNV, CDR2 YYDKDF (reference sequence). The CDR3 is 15 amino acids. Germline trimming cut 3 bases from V and 3 bases from J; bases unmatched to any gene: 5. The CDR3 loop reads CATSRDTGANQPQHF. The CDR3 nucleotides are TGTGCCACCAGCAGGGACACAGGGGCCAATCAGCCCCAGCATTTT. Full variable domain (outside the CDR3, taken from reference TRBV15 and TRBJ1-5): DAMVIQNPRYQVTQFGKPVTLSCSQTLNHNVMYWYQQKSSQAPKLLFHYYDKDFNNEADTPDNFQSRRPNTSFCFLDIRSPGLGDTAMYLCATSRDTGANQPQHFGDGTRLSIL.

The chain carries TRBV28 and TRBJ1-2; TRBD1 matches 7 bases. CDR1 and CDR2 (germline): MDHEN, SYDVKM. The CDR3 contains 17 residues. The trim removed 5 bases at V and 0 bases at J, leaving 12 bases unmatched. The CDR3 nucleotides are TGTGCCAGCAGTCTGGACAGGATTCGAATCGCTAACTATGGCTACACCTTC. The encoded protein is CASSLDRIRIANYGYTF.

Comments on this clone: Other DNA variants within this sample encode the same CDR3. The chain combines TRBV20-1 with TRBJ1-5; TRBD1 is a possible D gene (5 bases). Looked up from germline, CDR1 is DFQATT and CDR2 is SNEGSKA (reference sequence). The ends were cut back, 3 bases at V and 6 bases at J, with 6 bases in the middle. The CDR3 has 11 amino acids. The CDR3 sequence: CSASRGQPQHF. CDR3 DNA: TGCAGTGCTAGTAGGGGTCAGCCCCAGCATTTT.

The J gene is TRBJ1-5, the V gene TRBV6-2 or TRBV6-3; the match to TRBD1 covers 7 bases. Trimming removed 6 bases from V and 4 bases from J; junction bases left unmatched: 3. The CDR3 extends over 13 amino acids. Germline V gene data show CDR1 as MNHEY and CDR2 as SVGEGT. As DNA, the CDR3 is TGTGCCAGCAGCCAGGGGGAGAATCAGCCCCAGCATTTT. This encodes CASSQGENQPQHF.

This clone came up once. The chain links TRBV5-4 to TRBJ1-2; a possible D gene is TRBD1 (5 bases). Trimming took 3 bases from V and 5 from J, leaving 11 bases between them. The CDR3 runs 13 residues. From germline, CDR1 is SGHNT and CDR2 YYREEE (reference sequence). CDR3 sequence: CASSWQGSYGYTF. The CDR3 DNA sequence: TGTGCCAGCAGCTGGCAGGGAAGTTATGGCTACACCTTC.

This chain connects TRBV5-1 to TRBJ1-4; weak D call: TRBD1 (6 bases). V was pared by 1 base and J by 7 bases, with 14 bases between. The CDR3 sequence is 15 residues long. From germline, CDR1 is SGHRS and CDR2 YFSETQ. The CDR3 sequence: CASSLLGGRGEKLFF. DNA of the CDR3: TGCGCCAGCAGCTTGCTAGGGGGTAGGGGTGAAAAACTGTTTTTT.

This clone came up a few times. V usage is TRBV2 and J usage is TRBJ2-1; TRBD1 agrees at 7 bases. Germline V gives CDR1 SNHLY, CDR2 FYNNEI. The CDR3 extends over 15 amino acids. With V trimmed by 0 bases and J by 9 bases, 8 bases remained unmatched. In DNA form, the CDR3 reads TGTGCCAGCAGTGAAGCGCTTCAGGGGGTAGGTGAGCAGTTCTTC. It yields the protein CASSEALQGVGEQFF.

The genes are TRBV6-6 and TRBJ1-2; D not resolved. The V gene lost 2 bases and the J gene lost 7 bases, with 17 bases spanning the gap. The CDR3 has 15 amino acids. CDR1 is MNHNY, CDR2 SVGAGI, per germline (reference sequence). CDR3 coding DNA: TGTGCCAGCAGTTACCAAACACAATCCGGAGGTGGCTACACCTTC. As protein: CASSYQTQSGGGYTF.

Worth noting for this clone: At the DNA level, this CDR3 is encoded by other sequences in the same sample as well. The chain employs TRBV4-1 and TRBJ1-4; D is perhaps TRBD1 (5 bases). Deletions cut 1 base from V and 2 bases from J, with 5 bases between. CDR1 and CDR2 from the germline V gene are MGHRA and YSYEKL. The length of the CDR3 is 14 residues. Here the CDR3 DNA reads TGCGCCAGCAGCCAAGGACAGACTAATGAAAAACTGTTTTTT. As protein: CASSQGQTNEKLFF.

This clone has more than one count but fewer than ten. The rearrangement joins TRBV7-9 to TRBJ2-7, with TRBD1 matching over 7 bases. J lost 4 bases, V lost 6 bases, and 6 bases had no gene match. This CDR3 region has 13 residues. Germline CDR1 and CDR2: SEHNR and FQNEAQ (reference sequence). The CDR3 DNA reads TGTGCCAGCAGACAACAGGGGAAGTACGAGCAGTACTTC. It codes for CASRQQGKYEQYF.

V is TRBV3-1 (or the pseudogene TRBV3-2) and J is TRBJ2-7; D is possibly TRBD1 (6 bases). Germline V CDR1 and CDR2: LGHDT, YNNKEL (reference sequence). This CDR3 has 14 amino acids. Between the trimmed V and J ends, which lost 3 bases and 7 bases, there was a span of 16 bases. CDR3 region: CASSQRGGTREQYF. In DNA form, the CDR3 reads TGTGCCAGCAGCCAGAGAGGGGGAACGCGGGAGCAGTACTTC.

This rearrangement joins TRBV7-6 to TRBJ1-1, with unresolved D. The CDR3 has 13 residues. Looked up from germline, CDR1 is SGHVS and CDR2 is FNYEAQ. Between the trimmed V and J ends, which lost 2 bases and 1 base, there was a span of 5 bases. The CDR3 region has the DNA TGTGCCAGCAGCTTACGGGGGAACACTGAAGCTTTCTTT. Protein sequence: CASSLRGNTEAFF.

This clone was counted a few times. The V call is TRBV28, the J call TRBJ1-2; D ambiguous. CDR1 MDHEN and CDR2 SYDVKM come from the germline V gene. The CDR3 has 12 residues. Trimming removed 5 bases at V and 3 bases at J, with 7 bases between. In DNA form, the CDR3 reads TGTGCCAGCAGTGCCCTAGACTATGGCTACACCTTC. It yields the protein CASSALDYGYTF.

This clone was seen only once. The chain links TRBV28 to TRBJ1-5, with TRBD1 matching 10 bases. CDR1 is MDHEN, CDR2 SYDVKM, per germline. CDR3 length: 22 residues. V trimming: 3 bases; J trimming: 5 bases; junction bases outside the gene matches: 25. The DNA for the CDR3 is TGTGCCAGCAGTTTCTATTGGTCGGCCTACATACGACAGGGGGCGACGGATCAGCCCCAGCATTTT. Protein: CASSFYWSAYIRQGATDQPQHF.

This clone appeared a few times. The chain couples TRBV12-5 to TRBJ1-1; D is ambiguous. V lost 7 bases, J lost 1 base, and 7 bases lay in between. The germline CDR1 and CDR2 sequences are LGHNT and FRNRAP. CDR3 length equals 12 residues. CDR3: CASEPGNTEAFF. The CDR3 nucleotides read TGTGCTAGTGAGCCAGGGAACACTGAAGCTTTCTTT.

The CDR3 sequence: CASSPVGGNPNTEAFF. Written as DNA, the CDR3 is TGCGCCAGCAGCCCTGTCGGGGGAAACCCGAACACTGAAGCTTTCTTT. This sequence joins TRBV4-1 and TRBJ1-1; D is possibly TRBD1 (5 bases). The germline gives CDR1 MGHRA, CDR2 YSYEKL. This CDR3 is built from 16 residues. V lost 4 bases and J lost 1, with 16 bases in between.

This chain connects TRBV7-3 to TRBJ2-3, with 9 bases identical to TRBD2. The CDR3 has 16 amino acids. CDR1 SGHTA and CDR2 FQGTGA come from the germline V gene. J gave up 1 base and V 2 bases, and 4 bases lay outside the gene matches. CDR3 amino acids: CASSLGSSGGTDTQYF. For the CDR3, the DNA is TGTGCCAGCAGCTTAGGATCTAGCGGGGGCACAGATACGCAGTATTTT.

The V call is TRBV10-3, the J call TRBJ2-1; a weak D match, TRBD1 (6 bases). This CDR3 is built from 17 residues. V was clipped by 10 bases and J by 6 bases, with 28 bases between them. Germline CDR1 ENHRY, CDR2 SYGVKD. In DNA form, the CDR3 reads TGTGCCACCCGACAGGACCCCCTTCGAGGCCTTCGCAATGAGCAGTTCTTC. Translating gives CATRQDPLRGLRNEQFF.

This clone has only a few counts. The genes are TRBV15 and TRBJ2-1; 8 nucleotides line up with TRBD1. The germline V gene encodes CDR1 LNHNV and CDR2 YYDKDF (reference sequence). The CDR3 extends over 16 amino acids. J gave up 5 bases and V 0 bases, and 6 bases lay outside the gene matches. The CDR3 DNA follows: TGTGCCACCAGCAGAGATCGACAGGGGCCCCACAATGAGCAGTTCTTC. Amino acid sequence: CATSRDRQGPHNEQFF.

The chain employs TRBV7-2 and TRBJ2-1; a possible D gene is TRBD2 (6 bases). The CDR3 totals 14 residues. The germline gives CDR1 SGHTA, CDR2 FQGNSA. Trimming pared 2 bases from V and 2 bases from J, leaving 7 bases between. In DNA, the CDR3 is TGTGCCAGCAGCTTAACGGGGGCCTACAATGAGCAGTTCTTC. Translation gives CASSLTGAYNEQFF.